A selection of T cell receptor beta chains follows, all from one sample in a study of T cells in Graves' hyperthyroidism and ophthalmopathy. TCRdb passed the multiplex PCR reads through MiXCR, listing each CDR3 protein once. The sample lists 250,000 to 300,000 distinct CDR3 sequences; approximately 19% were seen once. The sample consisted of blood. These receptors came from a man aged 45-65 years with Graves' ophthalmopathy. Each CDR3 is given with its conserved first and last residue. The D gene is left open where the match is weak. Clone size is given for some rows only: seen once, a few or many times, or a class if the clone is expanded.

j_call: TRBJ1-5
clone_size: -
d_call: -
v_call: TRBV2
cdr3_aa: CASSRDIGENQPQHF
cdr3_nt: TGTGCCAGCAGTAGGGATATCGGGGAGAATCAGCCCCAGCATTTT

j_call: TRBJ2-1
clone_size: few
d_call: -
v_call: TRBV4-1
cdr3_aa: CASSQMSVSSYNEQFF
cdr3_nt: TGCGCCAGCAGCCAGATGAGCGTTTCCTCCTACAATGAGCAGTTCTTC

j_call: TRBJ2-3
clone_size: -
d_call: -
v_call: TRBV9
cdr3_aa: CASSFRISTDTQYF
cdr3_nt: TGTGCCAGCAGCTTCAGAATTAGCACAGATACGCAGTATTTT

j_call: TRBJ2-7
clone_size: few
d_call: TRBD2
v_call: TRBV20-1
cdr3_aa: CSARPGLAGGWGEQYF
cdr3_nt: TGCAGTGCTAGACCTGGACTAGCGGGAGGCTGGGGGGAGCAGTACTTC

j_call: TRBJ2-5
clone_size: -
d_call: TRBD2
v_call: TRBV6-2/TRBV6-3
cdr3_aa: CASSGLAAQETQYF
cdr3_nt: TGTGCCAGCAGCGGTCTAGCGGCCCAAGAGACCCAGTACTTC

j_call: TRBJ2-1
clone_size: once
d_call: TRBD2
v_call: TRBV7-2
cdr3_aa: CASSFLTSGRANNEQFF
cdr3_nt: TGTGCCAGCAGCTTTTTGACTAGCGGGAGGGCCAACAATGAGCAGTTCTTC

j_call: TRBJ1-5
clone_size: -
d_call: TRBD1
v_call: TRBV10-2
cdr3_aa: CASSDLQGAGNQPQHF
cdr3_nt: TGCGCCAGCAGTGATCTACAGGGGGCGGGAAATCAGCCCCAGCATTTT

j_call: TRBJ2-3
clone_size: -
d_call: -
v_call: TRBV10-3
cdr3_aa: CASTSRGTDTQYF
cdr3_nt: TGTGCCAGCACCTCCAGGGGCACAGATACGCAGTATTTT

j_call: TRBJ2-2
clone_size: -
d_call: -
v_call: TRBV7-3
cdr3_aa: CASSKGQTGNGELFF
cdr3_nt: TGTGCCAGCAGCAAAGGACAGACGGGAAACGGGGAGCTGTTTTTT

j_call: TRBJ1-1
clone_size: many
d_call: TRBD1
v_call: TRBV15
cdr3_aa: CATSRGGTGGLNTEAFF
cdr3_nt: TGTGCCACCAGCAGAGGTGGGACAGGGGGCCTGAACACTGAAGCTTTCTTT